This is a list of T cell receptor beta chains from one sample in a study of Ad26.COV2.S vaccination and SARS-CoV-2 variants. Here immunoSEQ multiplex PCR was the method, and the copy in TCRdb shows in-frame clones only, minus some. The sample holds some 190,000 clones, around 88% seen once. This sample comprised peripheral blood, obtained after recovery from COVID-19. These receptors came from a human donor who had recovered from COVID-19. CDR3s include the opening cysteine and the closing phenylalanine or tryptophan. Each record gives: V gene, clone size, J gene, D gene, CDR3 DNA, CDR3 protein. D genes are given only for firm matches. Where a row states a size, it is once, few, many or the class of an expanded clone; other rows omit it.

TRBV29-1	NA	TRBJ2-3	NA	TGCAGCGCTTCAGGATCAGGCGCAGATACGCAGTATTTT	CSASGSGADTQYF
TRBV7-6	NA	TRBJ1-3	TRBD1	TGTGCCAGCAGCTTATGGGACAGGAGCTTCTCTGGAAACACCATATATTTT	CASSLWDRSFSGNTIYF
TRBV6-5	NA	TRBJ2-1	NA	TGTGCCAGCAGTTACTCGAGTCTAGCAAAGGGTGAGCAGTTCTTC	CASSYSSLAKGEQFF
TRBV30	NA	TRBJ1-2	NA	TGTGCCTGGAGTATAGACGGATATGGCTACACCTTC	CAWSIDGYGYTF
TRBV11-3	NA	TRBJ2-2	TRBD2	TGTGCCAGCAGCTTTACGGGACTAGCGGGTCCCAACACCGGGGAGCTGTTTTTT	CASSFTGLAGPNTGELFF
TRBV4-1	NA	TRBJ2-7	TRBD1	TGCGCCAGCAGCCAAGTCCAGGGGGAATACGAGCAGTACTTC	CASSQVQGEYEQYF
TRBV18	NA	TRBJ1-5	TRBD1	TGTGCCAGCTCACCCGACAGGGGGTCTAGCAATCAGCCCCAGCATTTT	CASSPDRGSSNQPQHF
TRBV20-1	NA	TRBJ1-6	NA	TGCAGTGCTAGTAATGAGGCAGGCTCACCCCTCCACTTT	CSASNEAGSPLHF
TRBV3-1/TRBV3-2	NA	TRBJ2-2	TRBD1	TGTGCCAGCAGCCCTCAGGGGGCAGCTAGCACCGGGGAGCTGTTTTTT	CASSPQGAASTGELFF
TRBV6-5	many	TRBJ1-1	NA	TGTGCCAGCAGTTACAGAGGACAAGGTGAAGCTTTCTTT	CASSYRGQGEAFF
TRBV2	NA	TRBJ2-5	NA	TGTGCCGGAAAAGAGACCCAGTACTTC	CAGKETQYF
TRBV3-1/TRBV3-2	NA	TRBJ2-1	NA	TGTGCCAGCAGCCAGGGAGCGATTAAACGGGTCTTC	CASSQGAIKRVF
TRBV14	once	TRBJ2-7	NA	TGTGCCAGCAGCCACCAGGACACCCTAGGCAACGAGCAGTACTTC	CASSHQDTLGNEQYF
TRBV24-1	NA	TRBJ2-1	NA	TGTGCCACCAGTGATGGGTACAATGAGCAGTTCTTC	CATSDGYNEQFF
TRBV12-3/TRBV12-4	NA	TRBJ2-1	TRBD2	TGTGCCAGCAGTTTAGTACTAGCGGTTGAGCAGTTCTTC	CASSLVLAVEQFF